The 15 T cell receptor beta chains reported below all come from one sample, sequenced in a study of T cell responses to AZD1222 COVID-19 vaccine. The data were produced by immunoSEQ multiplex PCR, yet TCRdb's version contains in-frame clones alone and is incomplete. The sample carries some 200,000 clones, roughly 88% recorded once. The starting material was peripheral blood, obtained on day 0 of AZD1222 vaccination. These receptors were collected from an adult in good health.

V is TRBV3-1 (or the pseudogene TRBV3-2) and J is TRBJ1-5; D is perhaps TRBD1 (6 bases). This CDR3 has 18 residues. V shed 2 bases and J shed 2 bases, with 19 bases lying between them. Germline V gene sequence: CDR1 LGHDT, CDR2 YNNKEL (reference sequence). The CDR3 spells CASSQTRGRVMGNQPQHF. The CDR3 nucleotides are TGTGCCAGCAGCCAAACAAGGGGGAGAGTCATGGGCAATCAGCCCCAGCATTTT.

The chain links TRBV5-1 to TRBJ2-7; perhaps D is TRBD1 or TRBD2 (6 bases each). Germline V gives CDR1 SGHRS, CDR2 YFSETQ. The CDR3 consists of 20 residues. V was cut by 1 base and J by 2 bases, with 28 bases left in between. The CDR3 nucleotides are TGCGCCAGCAGCTTGTTCTTAAGTTCTCGGGGGCAGCCGAACACCTACGAGCAGTACTTC. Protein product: CASSLFLSSRGQPNTYEQYF.

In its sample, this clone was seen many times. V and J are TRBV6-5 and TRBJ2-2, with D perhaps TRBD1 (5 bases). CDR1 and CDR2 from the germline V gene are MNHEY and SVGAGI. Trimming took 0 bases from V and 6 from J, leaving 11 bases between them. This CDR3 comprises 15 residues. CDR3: CASSYSAGSAGELFF. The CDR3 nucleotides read TGTGCCAGCAGTTACTCGGCAGGGTCGGCCGGGGAGCTGTTTTTT.

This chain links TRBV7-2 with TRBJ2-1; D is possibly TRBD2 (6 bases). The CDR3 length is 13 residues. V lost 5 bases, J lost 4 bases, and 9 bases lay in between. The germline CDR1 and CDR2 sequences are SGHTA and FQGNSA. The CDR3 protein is CASSVTSYNEQFF. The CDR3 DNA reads TGTGCCAGCAGCGTGACTAGTTACAATGAGCAGTTCTTC. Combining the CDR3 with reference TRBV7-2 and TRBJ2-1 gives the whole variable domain GAGVSQSPSNKVTEKGKDVELRCDPISGHTALYWYRQSLGQGLEFLIYFQGNSAPDKSGLPSDRFSAERTGGSVSTLTIQRTQQEDSAVYLCASSVTSYNEQFFGPGTRLTVL.

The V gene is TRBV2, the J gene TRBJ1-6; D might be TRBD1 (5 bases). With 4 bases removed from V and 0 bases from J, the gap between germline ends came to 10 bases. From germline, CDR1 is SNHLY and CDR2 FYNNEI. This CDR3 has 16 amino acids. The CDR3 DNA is TGTGCCAGCAGTGTTGGGGCCGGCTCCTATAATTCACCCCTCCACTTT. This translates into CASSVGAGSYNSPLHF.

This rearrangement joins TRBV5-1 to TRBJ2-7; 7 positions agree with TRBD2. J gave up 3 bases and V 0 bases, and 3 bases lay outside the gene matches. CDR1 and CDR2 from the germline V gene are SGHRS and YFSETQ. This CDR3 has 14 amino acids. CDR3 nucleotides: TGCGCCAGCAGCTTGGCGGCGGGAGACTACGAGCAGTACTTC. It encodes CASSLAAGDYEQYF.

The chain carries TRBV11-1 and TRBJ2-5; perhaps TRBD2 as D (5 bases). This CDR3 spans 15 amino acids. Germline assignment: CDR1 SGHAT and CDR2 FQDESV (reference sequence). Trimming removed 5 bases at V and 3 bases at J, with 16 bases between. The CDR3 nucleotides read TGTGCCAGCAGCCACCGGCTTTCGGGGAAAGAGACCCAGTACTTC. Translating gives CASSHRLSGKETQYF.

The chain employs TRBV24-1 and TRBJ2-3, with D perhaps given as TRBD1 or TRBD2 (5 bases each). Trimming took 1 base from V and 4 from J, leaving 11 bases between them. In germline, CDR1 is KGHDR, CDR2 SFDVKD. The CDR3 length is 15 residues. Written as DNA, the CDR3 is TGTGCCACCAGTGATTTATCAGGGCGGGCAGATACGCAGTATTTT. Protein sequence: CATSDLSGRADTQYF.

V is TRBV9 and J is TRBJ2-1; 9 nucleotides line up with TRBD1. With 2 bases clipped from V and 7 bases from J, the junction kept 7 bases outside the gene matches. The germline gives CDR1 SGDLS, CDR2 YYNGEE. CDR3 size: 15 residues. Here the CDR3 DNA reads TGTGCCAGCAGCGTCGGGACAGGGTGGGCGAATGAGCAGTTCTTC. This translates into CASSVGTGWANEQFF.

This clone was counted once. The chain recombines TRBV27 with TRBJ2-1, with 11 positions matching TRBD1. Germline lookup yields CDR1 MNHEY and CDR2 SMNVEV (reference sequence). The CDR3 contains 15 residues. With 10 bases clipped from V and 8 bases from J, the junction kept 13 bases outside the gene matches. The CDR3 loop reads CATSTGTGGLYEQFF. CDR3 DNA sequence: TGTGCCACCTCAACGGGGACAGGGGGATTGTATGAGCAGTTCTTC.

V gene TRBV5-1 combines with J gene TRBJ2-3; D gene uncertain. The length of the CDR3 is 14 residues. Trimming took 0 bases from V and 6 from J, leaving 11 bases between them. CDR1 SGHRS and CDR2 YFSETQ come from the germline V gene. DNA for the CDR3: TGCGCCAGCAGCTTGGCCGGAACAACGGATACGCAGTATTTT. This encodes CASSLAGTTDTQYF.

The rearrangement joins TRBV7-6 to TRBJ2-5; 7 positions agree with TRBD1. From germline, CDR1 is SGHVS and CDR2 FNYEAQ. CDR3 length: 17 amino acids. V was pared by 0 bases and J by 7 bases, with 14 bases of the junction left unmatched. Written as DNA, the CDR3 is TGTGCCAGCAGCTTAGCCAGGACAGGACCGCTCCTCACGACCCAGTACTTC. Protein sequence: CASSLARTGPLLTTQYF.

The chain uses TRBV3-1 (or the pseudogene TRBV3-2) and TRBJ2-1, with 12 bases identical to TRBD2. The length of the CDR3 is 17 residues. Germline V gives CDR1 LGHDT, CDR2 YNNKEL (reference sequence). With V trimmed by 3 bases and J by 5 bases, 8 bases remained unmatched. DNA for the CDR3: TGTGCCAGCAGCCATGATGGGGGACTAGCGGGCCACAATGAGCAGTTCTTC. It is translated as CASSHDGGLAGHNEQFF.

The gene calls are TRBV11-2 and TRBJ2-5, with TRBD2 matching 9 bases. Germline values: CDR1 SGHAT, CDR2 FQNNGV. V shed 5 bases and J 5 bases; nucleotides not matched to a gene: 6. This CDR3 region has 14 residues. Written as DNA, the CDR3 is TGTGCCAGCAGCGCGGGGGGGCCTCGGGAGACCCAGTACTTC. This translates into CASSAGGPRETQYF. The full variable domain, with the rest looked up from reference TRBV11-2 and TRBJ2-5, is EAGVAQSPRYKIIEKRQSVAFWCNPISGHATLYWYQQILGQGPKLLIQFQNNGVVDDSQLPKDRFSAERLKGVDSTLKIQPAKLEDSAVYLCASSAGGPRETQYFGPGTRLLVL.

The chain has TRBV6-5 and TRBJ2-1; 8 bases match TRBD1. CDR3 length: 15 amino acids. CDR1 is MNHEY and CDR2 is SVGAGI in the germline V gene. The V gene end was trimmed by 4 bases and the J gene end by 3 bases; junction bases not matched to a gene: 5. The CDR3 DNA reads TGTGCCAGCAGTTCCGGGACAGGCGGCTACAATGAGCAGTTCTTC. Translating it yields CASSSGTGGYNEQFF.